This TCR beta chain derives from a study of molecular identifiers for immune sequencing clone quantification. Each CDR3 protein gets one entry after TCRdb re-called the PCR reads with MiXCR. Of about 68,000 distinct CDR3 sequences in the sample, around 18% are singletons; the top ten hold around 1.5%. The CDR3 is 18 amino acids. Looked up from germline, CDR1 is KGHDR and CDR2 is SFDVKD. Trimming cost V 2 bases and J 0 bases; bases outside gene matches: 6. This TCR was recovered from a human donor in good health. Some libraries in this study had Jurkat cell RNA spiked in. This chain joins TRBV24-1 and TRBJ2-6; 7 bases are shared with TRBD1. Specimen: naive CD8+ T cells from blood, with Jurkat cell RNA spiked in. Subset of the sample: FACS-sorted CD8+CD4-CCR7+CD45RA+ naive T cells. As DNA, the CDR3 is TGTGCCACCAGTGATTGGGACAGTGAGAGCTCTGGGGCCAACGTCCTGACTTTC. Its translation is CATSDWDSESSGANVLTF.